This T cell receptor beta chain derives from a study of identical twins. Findings of the study overall: The abundant beta clonotypes from cord blood had fewer insertions, and memory repertoires had none of this. Less excess twin sharing appeared in beta out-of-frame sequences. Out-of-frame TCR alpha sharing observed in monozygotic twins exceeded model estimates.

All donors comprised healthy Caucasians. TCRdb ran MiXCR on the 5' RACE reads and lists one entry per CDR3 protein. The table records 18,000 or so distinct CDR3 sequences, around 70% of them present only once. Germline CDR1 and CDR2: LNHDA and SQIVND (reference sequence). CDR3 length: 15 residues. Concerning this clonotype itself: Its specificity is not known. The junction departs from the called germline gene at one end, perhaps through a read error.

This receptor was identified in a woman under 30 in good health. This table probably holds off-target reads from a library built for another chain. This chain connects TRBV19 to TRBJ2-2; possibly TRBD2 for D (5 bases). The specimen was memory (CD45RO+) T cells sorted from blood. CDR3: CASSFGVMNTGEQFF. CDR3 in DNA: TGTGCCAGTAGTTTTGGAGTAATGAACACCGGGGAGCAGTTTTTT.